This record covers a single T cell receptor (beta chain). Its antigen is undetermined. The germline V gene encodes CDR1 SGHRS and CDR2 YFSETQ. V was pared by 4 bases and J by 0 bases, with 13 bases between. The CDR3 sequence is 15 residues long. These data belong to a study of cytomegalovirus exposure and HLA in healthy donors. Study-wide points: Roughly uniform depth of sequencing across donors was assumed in presence/absence analyses. Despite most TCR sequences being rare, some public TCRs occurred in many donors. Reportedly, diagnosis of cytomegalovirus status by the classifier showed high specificity and sensitivity.

These donors counted as nominally healthy when sampled, but unrecorded immune exposures were likely. With 60 Vbeta and 13 Jbeta primers, the PCR was carried out. TCRdb keeps only in-frame clones here, not all; method: immunoSEQ multiplex PCR. The listing contains some 120,000 clones. Sequencing was done on a sample of PBMCs. The chain combines TRBV5-1 with TRBJ1-2; no definite D call. The receptor was derived from a man aged 18 to 30 in good health and CMV-seronegative. CDR3 DNA: TGCGCCAGCAGCCAGACCGACAAAGCTAACTATGGCTACACCTTC. Translated, it gives CASSQTDKANYGYTF.